This T cell receptor beta chain came from a study of shared clonotypes between healthy human individuals. As for the study in general: Three plates each covered CD4 naive and memory; CD8 naive two, CD8 memory one.

A note on this clone: Its antigen is unidentified.

Notes on the study in general: Non-shared clonotypes had lower generation probabilities than clonotypes shared by all four sorted-subset donors. Richness estimates generally favored naive over memory subsets.

The CDR3 contains 12 residues. The germline CDR1 and CDR2 sequences are SGHKS and YYEKEE (reference sequence). Trimming pared 1 base from V and 10 bases from J, leaving 11 bases between. Generated by immunoSEQ multiplex PCR, the TCRdb table keeps only in-frame clones and is missing some. The sample lists a few million clones; approximately 95% were seen once. Specimen: naive CD4+ T cells from PBMCs. Documented subset: CD45RA+ positively selected. The chain joins TRBV5-5 to TRBJ1-1; D gene uncertain. The receptor was derived from a young man in good health. Some clones in this sample may be carry-over from other donors' samples. CDR3 amino acids: CASSLFGDGAFF. CDR3 coding DNA: TGTGCCAGCAGCTTGTTCGGCGACGGAGCTTTCTTT.